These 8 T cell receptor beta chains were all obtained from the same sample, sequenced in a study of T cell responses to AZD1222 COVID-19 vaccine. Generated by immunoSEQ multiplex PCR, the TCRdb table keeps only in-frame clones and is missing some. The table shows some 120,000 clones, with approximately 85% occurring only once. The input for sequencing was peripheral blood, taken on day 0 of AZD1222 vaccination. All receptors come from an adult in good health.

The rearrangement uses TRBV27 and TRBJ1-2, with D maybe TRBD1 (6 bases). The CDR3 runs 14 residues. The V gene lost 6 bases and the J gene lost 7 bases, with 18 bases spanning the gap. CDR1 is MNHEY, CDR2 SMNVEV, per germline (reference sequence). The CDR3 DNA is TGTGCCAGCAGGAACCCCCGACAGGAGGGTGGCTACACCTTC. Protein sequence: CASRNPRQEGGYTF.

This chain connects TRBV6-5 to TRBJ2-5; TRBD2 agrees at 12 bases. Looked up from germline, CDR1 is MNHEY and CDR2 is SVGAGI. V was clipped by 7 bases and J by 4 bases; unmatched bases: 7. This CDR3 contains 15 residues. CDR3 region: CASKKLAGGIETQYF. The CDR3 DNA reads TGTGCCAGCAAGAAACTAGCGGGGGGTATAGAGACCCAGTACTTC.

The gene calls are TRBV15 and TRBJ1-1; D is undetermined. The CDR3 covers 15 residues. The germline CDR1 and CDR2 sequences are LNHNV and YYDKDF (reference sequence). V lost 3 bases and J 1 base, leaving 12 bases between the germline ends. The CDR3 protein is CATSSPEGSNTEAFF. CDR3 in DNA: TGTGCCACCAGCAGTCCTGAGGGATCGAACACTGAAGCTTTCTTT.

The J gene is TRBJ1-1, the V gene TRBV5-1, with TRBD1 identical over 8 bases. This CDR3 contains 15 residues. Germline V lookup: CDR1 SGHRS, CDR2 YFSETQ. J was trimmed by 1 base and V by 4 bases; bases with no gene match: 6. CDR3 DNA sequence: TGCGCCAGCAGCCCAGGGGACAGGAGGAACACTGAAGCTTTCTTT. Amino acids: CASSPGDRRNTEAFF.

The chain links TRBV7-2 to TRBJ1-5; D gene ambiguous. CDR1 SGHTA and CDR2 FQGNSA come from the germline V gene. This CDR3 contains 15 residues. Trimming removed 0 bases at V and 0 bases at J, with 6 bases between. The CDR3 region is CASSLARDSNQPQHF. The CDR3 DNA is TGTGCCAGCAGCTTAGCTAGAGATAGCAATCAGCCCCAGCATTTT.

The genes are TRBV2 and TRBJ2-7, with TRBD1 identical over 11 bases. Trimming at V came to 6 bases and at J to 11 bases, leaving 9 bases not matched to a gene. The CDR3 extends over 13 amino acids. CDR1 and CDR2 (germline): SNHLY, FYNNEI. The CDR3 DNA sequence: TGTGCCAGCAGCGGTCTAGGACAGGGGGCGAAGTACTTC. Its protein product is CASSGLGQGAKYF.

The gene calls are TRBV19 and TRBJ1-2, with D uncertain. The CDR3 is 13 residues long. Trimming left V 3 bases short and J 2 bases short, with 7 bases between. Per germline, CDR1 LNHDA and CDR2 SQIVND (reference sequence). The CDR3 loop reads CASSMRENYGYTF. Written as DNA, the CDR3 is TGTGCCAGTAGTATGAGGGAGAACTATGGCTACACCTTC.

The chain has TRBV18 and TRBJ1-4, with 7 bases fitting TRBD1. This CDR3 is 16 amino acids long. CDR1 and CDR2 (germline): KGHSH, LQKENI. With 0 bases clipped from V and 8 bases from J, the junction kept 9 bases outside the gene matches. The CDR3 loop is CASSPPQGRRQEKLFF. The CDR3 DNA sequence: TGTGCCAGCTCACCACCACAGGGGAGGAGGCAGGAAAAACTGTTTTTT.